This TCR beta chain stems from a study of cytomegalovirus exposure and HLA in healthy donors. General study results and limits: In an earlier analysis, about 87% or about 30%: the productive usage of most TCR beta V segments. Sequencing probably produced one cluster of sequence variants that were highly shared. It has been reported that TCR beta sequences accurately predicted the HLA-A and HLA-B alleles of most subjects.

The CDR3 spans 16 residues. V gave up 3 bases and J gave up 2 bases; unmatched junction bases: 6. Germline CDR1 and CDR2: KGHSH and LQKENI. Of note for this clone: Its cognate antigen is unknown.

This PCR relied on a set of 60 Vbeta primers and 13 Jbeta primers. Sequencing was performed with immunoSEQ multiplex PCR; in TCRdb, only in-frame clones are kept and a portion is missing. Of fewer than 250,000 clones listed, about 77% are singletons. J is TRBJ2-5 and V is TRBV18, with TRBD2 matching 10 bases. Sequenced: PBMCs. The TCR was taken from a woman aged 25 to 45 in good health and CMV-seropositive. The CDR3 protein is CASSPRLAGFQETQYF. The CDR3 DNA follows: TGTGCCAGCTCACCTCGACTAGCGGGCTTTCAAGAGACCCAGTACTTC.